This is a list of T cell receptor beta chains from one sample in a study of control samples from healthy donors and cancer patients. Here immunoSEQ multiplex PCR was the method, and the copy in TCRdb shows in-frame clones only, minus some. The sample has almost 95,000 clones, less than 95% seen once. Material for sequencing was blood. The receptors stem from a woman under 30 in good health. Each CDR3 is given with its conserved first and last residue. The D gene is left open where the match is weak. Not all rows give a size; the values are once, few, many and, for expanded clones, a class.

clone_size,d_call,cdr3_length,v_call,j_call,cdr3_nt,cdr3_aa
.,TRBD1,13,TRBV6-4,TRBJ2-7,TGTGCCAGCAGAGCTGGACAGGGTGGAGAGCAGTACTTC,CASRAGQGGEQYF
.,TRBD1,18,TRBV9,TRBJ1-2,TGTGCCAGCAGCGTAGTAAGGGGGACAGAGAGCGACACCTATGGCTACACCTTC,CASSVVRGTESDTYGYTF
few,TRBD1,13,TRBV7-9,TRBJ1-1,TGTGCCAGCAGCATAACAGGGGGCCGAGTAGCTTTCTTT,CASSITGGRVAFF
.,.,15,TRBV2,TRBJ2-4,TGTGCCAGCAGTGGCAGCACACTAGCCAAAAACATTCAGTACTTC,CASSGSTLAKNIQYF
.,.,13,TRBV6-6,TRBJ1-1,TGTGCCAGCACTACATGGCTGCCCCCTGAAGCTTTCTTT,CASTTWLPPEAFF
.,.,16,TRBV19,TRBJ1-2,TGTGCCAGTAGTAGCTTTGCCGGACAGTTAGACTATGGCTACACCTTC,CASSSFAGQLDYGYTF
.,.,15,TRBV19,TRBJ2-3,TGTGCCAGTAGCACTACTCAAGGCGGCACAGATACGCAGTATTTT,CASSTTQGGTDTQYF
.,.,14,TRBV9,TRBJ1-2,TGTGCCAGCAGCGCGGGACACCCGGATTATGGCTACACCTTC,CASSAGHPDYGYTF
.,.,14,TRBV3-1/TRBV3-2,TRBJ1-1,TGTGCCAGCAGCCAAGATGCGGAGAACACTGAAGCTTTCTTT,CASSQDAENTEAFF
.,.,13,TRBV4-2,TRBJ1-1,TGTGCCAGCAGCGGTCTGGGAGACACTGAAGCTTTCTTT,CASSGLGDTEAFF
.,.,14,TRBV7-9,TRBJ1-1,TGTGCCAGCAGCTTTCAGGGCATGAACACTGAAGCTTTCTTT,CASSFQGMNTEAFF
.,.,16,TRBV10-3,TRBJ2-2,TGTGCCATCAGTGAAGAGTACGCCGCGAACACCGGGGAGCTGTTTTTT,CAISEEYAANTGELFF
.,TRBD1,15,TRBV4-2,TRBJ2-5,TGTGCCAGCAGCCAAGATACAGGGGGAGAGGAGACCCAGTACTTC,CASSQDTGGEETQYF
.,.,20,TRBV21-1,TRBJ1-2,TGTGCCAGCACTCCTACCGGAACCCCGGACGCCCAAATCGTTTACTATGGCTACACCTTC,CASTPTGTPDAQIVYYGYTF
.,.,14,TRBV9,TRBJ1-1,TGTGCCAGCAGACCACCAGTGACGAACACTGAAGCTTTCTTT,CASRPPVTNTEAFF
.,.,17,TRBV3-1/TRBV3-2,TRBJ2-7,TGTGCCAGCAGCCAAGAACCTTTCCAGCGGACCTCCTACGAGCAGTACTTC,CASSQEPFQRTSYEQYF
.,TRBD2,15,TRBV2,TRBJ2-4,TGTGCCAGCAGCGGCCCGGGACTAGCGGAAAACATTCAGTACTTC,CASSGPGLAENIQYF
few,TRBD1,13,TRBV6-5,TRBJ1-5,TGTGCCAGCAGCCGGACAGGGAACCAGCCCCAGCATTTT,CASSRTGNQPQHF
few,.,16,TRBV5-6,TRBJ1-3,TGTGCCAGCAGCTTACAGGCCTTCGGTGGTGGAAACACCATATATTTT,CASSLQAFGGGNTIYF
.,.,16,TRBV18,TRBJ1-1,TGTGCCAGCTCACCAGGGTCGACCTTGGGTGGCACTGAAGCTTTCTTT,CASSPGSTLGGTEAFF
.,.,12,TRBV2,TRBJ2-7,TGTGCCAGCACACCTGCGGTCTACGAGCAGTACTTC,CASTPAVYEQYF
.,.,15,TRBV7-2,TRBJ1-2,TGTGCCCCGGTCGGGGGGCAAATACCTAACTATGGCTACACCTTC,CAPVGGQIPNYGYTF
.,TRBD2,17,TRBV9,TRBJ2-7,TGTGCCAGCAGCGCGACGGGACTAGCGGGGGGAACCTACGAGCAGTACTTC,CASSATGLAGGTYEQYF
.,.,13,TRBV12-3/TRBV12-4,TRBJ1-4,TGTGCCAGTTACGAGCAGGGGAATGAAAAACTGTTTTTT,CASYEQGNEKLFF
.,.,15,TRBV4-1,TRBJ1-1,TGCGCCAGCAGCCAAGAAATACAGGATTTGACTGAAGCTTTCTTT,CASSQEIQDLTEAFF
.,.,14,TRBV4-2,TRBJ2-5,TGTGCCAGCAGCCGAGAGGGGGAACAAGAGACCCAGTACTTC,CASSREGEQETQYF
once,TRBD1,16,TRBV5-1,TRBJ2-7,TGCGCCAGCAGCGCCGCCGGACAGGACAGCTCCTACGAGCAGTACTTC,CASSAAGQDSSYEQYF
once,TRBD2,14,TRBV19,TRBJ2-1,TGTGCCTCCTCCTCAGCCGTCGGGGGGTATGAGCAGTTCTTC,CASSSAVGGYEQFF
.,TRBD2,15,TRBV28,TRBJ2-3,TGTGCCAGCAGTTTAGGCGGGGGAGGAACAGATACGCAGTATTTT,CASSLGGGGTDTQYF
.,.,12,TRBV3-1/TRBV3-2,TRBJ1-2,TGTGCCAGCAGGGACTCTAACTATGGCTACACCTTC,CASRDSNYGYTF
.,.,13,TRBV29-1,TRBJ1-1,TGCAGCGTTCGGGGGCAGCTCAACACTGAAGCTTTCTTT,CSVRGQLNTEAFF
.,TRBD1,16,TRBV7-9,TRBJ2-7,TGTGCCAGCAGCACGTCAAGGACAGGAGCCTCCTACGAGCAGTACTTC,CASSTSRTGASYEQYF
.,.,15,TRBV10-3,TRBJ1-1,TGTGCCATCAGAAACAGCGCAGAAGGAGACACTGAAGCTTTCTTT,CAIRNSAEGDTEAFF